This T cell receptor (beta chain) stems from a study of patients and donors after allogeneic stem cell transplantation. In TCRdb, the RT-PCR reads were re-called with MiXCR into one record per CDR3 protein. The sample yields about a million distinct CDR3 sequences, approximately 18% seen once. V was pared by 2 bases and J by 8 bases, with 9 bases of the junction left unmatched. CDR1 is LNHNV and CDR2 is YYDKDF in the germline V gene (reference sequence). The CDR3 consists of 15 residues. The TCR originated in a human donor who was either an allogeneic HSCT recipient or a stem cell or donor lymphocyte infusion donor (not recorded which). It is not recorded whose cells these are; they may come from a transplant donor. The V and J genes are TRBV15 and TRBJ2-1; 7 bases map to TRBD2. Material: blood, either unsorted or a sorted T cell fraction (not recorded which). CDR3 DNA: TGTGCCACCAGCAGAAAGCGGGAACTAGTAGATGAGCAGTTCTTC. It yields the protein CATSRKRELVDEQFF. The complete variable domain, with remaining parts taken from reference TRBV15 and TRBJ2-1, reads DAMVIQNPRYQVTQFGKPVTLSCSQTLNHNVMYWYQQKSSQAPKLLFHYYDKDFNNEADTPDNFQSRRPNTSFCFLDIRSPGLGDTAMYLCATSRKRELVDEQFFGPGTRLTVL.